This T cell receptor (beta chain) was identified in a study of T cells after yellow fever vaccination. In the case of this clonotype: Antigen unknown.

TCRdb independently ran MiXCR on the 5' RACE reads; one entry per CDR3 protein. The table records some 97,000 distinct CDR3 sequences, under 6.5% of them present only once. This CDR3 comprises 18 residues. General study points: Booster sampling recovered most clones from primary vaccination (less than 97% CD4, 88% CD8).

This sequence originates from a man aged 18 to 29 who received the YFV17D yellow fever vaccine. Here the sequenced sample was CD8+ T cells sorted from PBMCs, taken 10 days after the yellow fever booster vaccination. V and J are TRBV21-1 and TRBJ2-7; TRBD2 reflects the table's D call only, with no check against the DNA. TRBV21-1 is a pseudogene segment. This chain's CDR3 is CASSPGFGGWGPPYEQYV. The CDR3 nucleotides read TGTGCCAGCAGCCCGGGCTTCGGGGGCTGGGGCCCTCCCTACGAGCAGTACGTC.